This T cell receptor beta chain was identified in a study of cytomegalovirus exposure and HLA in healthy donors. Findings and caveats of the study: Exclusion applied to some V segments, including TRBV6-2 and TRBV6-3, as they were indistinguishable.

The study sampled nominally healthy donors, though unrecorded immune exposures were likely. The PCR had 60 Vbeta and 13 Jbeta primers. Method: immunoSEQ multiplex PCR; TCRdb's copy keeps in-frame clones and lacks some. The sample lists approximately 180,000 clones, roughly 74% occurring once. V lost 2 bases and J lost 4, with 18 bases in between. Per germline, CDR1 MNHEY and CDR2 SMNVEV (reference sequence). The CDR3 runs to 18 residues. Concerning this clone: No antigen is known for it.

V usage is TRBV27 and J usage is TRBJ2-6; D might be TRBD1 (5 bases). The TCR comes from a woman under 40 in good health and CMV-seronegative. Sequences were obtained from PBMCs. CDR3 sequence: CASSLRANGGAGANVLTF. The CDR3 DNA is TGTGCCAGCAGTTTACGGGCAAATGGTGGGGCCGGGGCCAACGTCCTGACTTTC.